The clone carrying this T cell receptor (beta chain) was picked up one time. Its antigen remains unknown. Data came from immunoSEQ multiplex PCR; TCRdb stores just in-frame clones and leaves some out. The profile shows 75,000 to 90,000 clones, 80% to 90% of them singletons. The sample comes from a study of identifying expanded T cells in peripheral blood. Points from the study as a whole: Technical replicates showed around 1.2 changed clones; about two weeks about 16.4; four weeks 19. Clone count variance between roughly 2-week samples rose with total template count.

The CDR3 extends over 15 amino acids. After removal of 1 base from V and 7 bases from J, the junction contained 4 bases not matched to a gene. Germline CDR1 and CDR2: LGHNA and YNFKEQ. Sequencing was carried out using blood. The clonotype comes from a person aged 18-70 years in good health. The V gene is TRBV4-2, the J gene TRBJ2-7; the match to TRBD2 covers 13 bases. The CDR3 is CASSQGTSGSFEQYF. CDR3 bases: TGTGCCAGCAGCCAAGGGACTAGCGGGAGTTTTGAGCAGTACTTC.